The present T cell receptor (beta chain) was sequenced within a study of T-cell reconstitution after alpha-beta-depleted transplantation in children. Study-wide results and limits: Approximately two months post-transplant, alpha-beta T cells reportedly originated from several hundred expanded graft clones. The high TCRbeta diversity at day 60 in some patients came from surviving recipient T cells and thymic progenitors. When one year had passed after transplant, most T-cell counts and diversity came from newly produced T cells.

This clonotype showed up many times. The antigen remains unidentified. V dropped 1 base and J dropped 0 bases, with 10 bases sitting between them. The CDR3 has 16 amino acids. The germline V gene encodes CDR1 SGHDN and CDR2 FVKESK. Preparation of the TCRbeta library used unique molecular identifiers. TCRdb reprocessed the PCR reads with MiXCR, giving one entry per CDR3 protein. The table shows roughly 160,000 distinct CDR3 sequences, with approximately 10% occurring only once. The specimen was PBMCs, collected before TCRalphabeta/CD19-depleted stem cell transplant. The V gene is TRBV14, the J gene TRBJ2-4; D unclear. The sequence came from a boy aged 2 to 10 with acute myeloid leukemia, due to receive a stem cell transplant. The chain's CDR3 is CASSQATGLAKNIQYF. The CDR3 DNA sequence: TGTGCCAGCAGCCAAGCTACTGGGTTAGCCAAAAACATTCAGTACTTC.